This T cell receptor beta chain was identified during a study of blood T cells in healthy people across ages. Study context: About one barcoded TCR beta cDNA was captured per two T cells.

Next came a second PCR, run for roughly 6 to 11 cycles, which used a sample-barcoded 5' primer along with a J-beta primer mix. From the 5' RACE reads, TCRdb called clonotypes with MiXCR, one entry per CDR3 protein. This sample has 800,000 to 950,000 distinct CDR3 sequences, with under 35% found just once. There are 14 residues in the CDR3. Germline V gene data show CDR1 as ENHRY and CDR2 as SYGVKD. Trimming shortened V by 7 bases and J by 0 bases, and 10 bases separated the two germline ends. In addition, the sample was reused for a study of T cells of mothers and their children. That paper adds: With unrelated pairs as the comparison, related mother-child pairs had a slightly higher overlap that was not significant.

What was sequenced was blood. The sequence was collected from a woman aged 40-49 years in good health. The V call is TRBV10-3, the J call TRBJ2-1; D may match TRBD1 or TRBD2 (5 bases each). The CDR3 spells CAITRDHSYNEQFF. Written as DNA, the CDR3 is TGTGCCATCACAAGGGACCACTCCTACAATGAGCAGTTCTTC.